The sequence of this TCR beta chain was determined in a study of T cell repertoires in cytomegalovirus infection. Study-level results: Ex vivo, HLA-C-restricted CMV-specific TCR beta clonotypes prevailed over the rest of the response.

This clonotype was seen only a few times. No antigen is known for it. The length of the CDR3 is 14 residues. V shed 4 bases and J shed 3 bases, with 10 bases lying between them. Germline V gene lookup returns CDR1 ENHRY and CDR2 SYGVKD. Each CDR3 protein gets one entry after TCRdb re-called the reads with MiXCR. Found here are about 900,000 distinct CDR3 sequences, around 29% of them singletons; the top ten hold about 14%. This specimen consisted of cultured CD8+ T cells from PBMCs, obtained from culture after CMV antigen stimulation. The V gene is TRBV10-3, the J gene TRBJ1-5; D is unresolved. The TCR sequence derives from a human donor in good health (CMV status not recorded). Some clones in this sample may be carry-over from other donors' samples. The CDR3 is CAISVGGPNQPQHF. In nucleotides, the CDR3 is TGTGCCATCAGTGTAGGAGGACCCAATCAGCCCCAGCATTTT.